Reported below is one T cell receptor beta chain. Sequencing was performed with immunoSEQ multiplex PCR; in TCRdb, only in-frame clones are kept and a portion is missing. Among about 88,000 clones listed, under 90% were seen once. The data belong to a study of T cell responses to AZD1222 COVID-19 vaccine. The CDR3 is 14 residues long. V was shortened by 5 bases and J by 4 bases, with 14 bases between the two germline ends. Germline V gene sequence: CDR1 MNHEY, CDR2 SMNVEV (reference sequence). The genes are TRBV27 and TRBJ1-1, with D possibly TRBD1 on 6 matching bases. The source of this sequence is an adult in good health. This sample comprised peripheral blood, obtained on day 0 of AZD1222 vaccination. Written as DNA, the CDR3 is TGTGCCAGCAGTCTACAGGGTGGGTCCACTGAAGCTTTCTTT. Amino acid sequence: CASSLQGGSTEAFF.